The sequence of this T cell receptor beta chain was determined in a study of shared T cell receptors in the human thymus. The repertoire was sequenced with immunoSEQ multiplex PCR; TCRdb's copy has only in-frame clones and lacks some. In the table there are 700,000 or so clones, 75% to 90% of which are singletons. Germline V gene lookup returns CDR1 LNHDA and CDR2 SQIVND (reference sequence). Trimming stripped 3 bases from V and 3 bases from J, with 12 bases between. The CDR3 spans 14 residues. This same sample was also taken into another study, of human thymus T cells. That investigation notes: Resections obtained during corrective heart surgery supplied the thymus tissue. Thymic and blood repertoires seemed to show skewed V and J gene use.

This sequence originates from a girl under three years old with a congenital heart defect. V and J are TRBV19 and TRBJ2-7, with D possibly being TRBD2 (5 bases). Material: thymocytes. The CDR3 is CASSMRAPFYEQYF. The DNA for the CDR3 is TGTGCCAGTAGTATGCGGGCCCCCTTCTACGAGCAGTACTTC.